Listed here are 25 T cell receptor beta chains from one sample, sequenced in a study of T cells in Graves' hyperthyroidism and ophthalmopathy. TCR beta CDR3 regions were amplified from RNA transcripts. HTBI primers were the set used in a first-round RT-PCR of the TCR CDR3. TCRdb processed the multiplex PCR reads anew with MiXCR; each CDR3 protein has one entry. The table has around 600,000 distinct CDR3 sequences, 15% to 18% seen once; the top ten hold 6.5% to 8%. What was sequenced was blood. These receptors all come from a woman aged 25 to 39 with Graves' hyperthyroidism.

This clonotype was counted many times. This chain joins TRBV13 and TRBJ2-2; 7 nucleotides agree with TRBD1. The CDR3 has 16 amino acids. With 5 bases clipped from V and 0 bases from J, the junction kept 6 bases outside the gene matches. Germline V lookup: CDR1 PRHDT, CDR2 FYEKMQ (reference sequence). The CDR3 here is CASSTPGTANTGELFF. CDR3 in DNA: TGTGCCAGCAGCACCCCCGGGACAGCGAACACCGGGGAGCTGTTTTTT.

This clonotype was picked up a small number of times. The chain recombines TRBV6-2 or TRBV6-3 with TRBJ1-5, with unresolved D. The V end was cut by 11 bases, the J end by 0 bases, with 8 bases between. Germline loops: CDR1 MNHEY, CDR2 SVGEGT. CDR3 size: 12 residues. Here the CDR3 reads CAVGYSNQPQHF. The CDR3 DNA is TGTGCCGTGGGGTATAGCAATCAGCCCCAGCATTTT.

This clonotype was seen a few times. The V gene is TRBV27, the J gene TRBJ1-2; D remains unclear. The CDR3 has 14 residues. The V gene's germline CDR1 is MNHEY and CDR2 SMNVEV (reference sequence). The V and J ends lost 2 bases and 7 bases respectively, with 14 bases between them. In DNA form, the CDR3 reads TGTGCCAGCAGTTTACGGACGGCCCTAGGTGGCTACACCTTC. Residues: CASSLRTALGGYTF.

This clonotype appeared many times. The chain couples TRBV27 to TRBJ1-1, with no clear D. The germline V gene encodes CDR1 MNHEY and CDR2 SMNVEV (reference sequence). The CDR3 is 14 amino acids. The V gene lost 3 bases and the J gene lost 1 base, with 9 bases spanning the gap. The CDR3 nucleotides are TGTGCCAGCAGTTTTGCAGTCCGGAACACTGAAGCTTTCTTT. As protein: CASSFAVRNTEAFF.

This clonotype was seen at least ten times. This chain joins TRBV4-2 and TRBJ2-3; D may be TRBD1 (5 bases). The CDR3 length is 15 residues. Trimming shortened V by 0 bases and J by 6 bases, and 13 bases separated the two germline ends. Germline-derived CDR1 and CDR2 are LGHNA and YNFKEQ. CDR3 protein: CASSQDWRQLDTQYF. The CDR3, as DNA: TGTGCCAGCAGCCAAGATTGGCGACAGTTGGATACGCAGTATTTT.

In this sample, this clonotype turned up a few times. V gene TRBV7-9 combines with J gene TRBJ1-2, with D possibly TRBD1 on 5 matching bases. This CDR3 comprises 15 residues. V was trimmed by 1 base and J by 4 bases, leaving 13 bases between them. The germline V gene encodes CDR1 SEHNR and CDR2 FQNEAQ (reference sequence). The CDR3 spells CASSLDAQDLYGYTF. The CDR3 DNA follows: TGTGCCAGCAGCTTAGACGCACAGGACCTCTATGGCTACACCTTC.

This clonotype was detected only a few times. This rearrangement joins TRBV6-6 to TRBJ1-1; 9 positions match TRBD1. CDR1 MNHNY and CDR2 SVGAGI come from the germline V gene (reference sequence). This CDR3 spans 15 amino acids. Trimming at V came to 2 bases and at J to 3 bases, leaving 4 bases not matched to a gene. CDR3 loop: CASSYADRGDTEAFF. The CDR3 nucleotides read TGTGCCAGCAGTTACGCAGACAGGGGGGACACTGAAGCTTTCTTT.

The chain employs TRBV12-3 or TRBV12-4 and TRBJ1-4; TRBD1 matches at 8 bases. This CDR3 region has 16 residues. V was clipped by 7 bases and J by 2 bases; unmatched bases: 9. The CDR3 reads CASIPGQGSTNEKLFF. In DNA, the CDR3 is TGTGCCAGCATCCCCGGACAGGGTTCGACTAATGAAAAACTGTTTTTT.

The table lists this clonotype with a few counts. V usage is TRBV10-3 and J usage is TRBJ2-3; maybe TRBD1 (5 bases). Trimming removed 0 bases at V and 1 base at J, with 5 bases between. Germline CDR1 reads ENHRY; CDR2 reads SYGVKD. The CDR3 covers 14 residues. Here the CDR3 reads CAISESQGTDTQYF. The CDR3 bases are TGTGCCATCAGTGAGTCACAGGGCACAGATACGCAGTATTTT.

This clonotype has a handful of counts. V and J are TRBV25-1 and TRBJ1-3, with TRBD1 identical over 7 bases. Unmatched junction bases numbered 12, after V lost 5 bases and J lost 8 bases. The CDR3 spans 15 residues. Germline V lookup: CDR1 MGHDK, CDR2 SYGVNS. CDR3 in DNA: TGTGCCAGCAGTATTCGACAGGGTAGTCGAGACACCATATATTTT. Amino acids: CASSIRQGSRDTIYF.

The table lists this clonotype with many counts. The V and J genes are TRBV20-1 and TRBJ2-7, with D perhaps matching TRBD1 (5 bases). Trimming took off 4 bases at V and 3 bases at J, with 13 bases between the two ends. The CDR3 extends over 13 amino acids. CDR1 and CDR2 (germline): DFQATT, SNEGSKA (reference sequence). The CDR3 sequence: CSATPDTVYEQYF. The CDR3 bases are TGCAGTGCTACCCCGGACACAGTCTACGAGCAGTACTTC.

This clonotype was recorded many times. This chain uses TRBV7-3 with TRBJ2-1; 8 bases align to TRBD2. Germline V gene lookup returns CDR1 SGHTA and CDR2 FQGTGA. The CDR3 loop spans 16 amino acids. J gave up 10 bases and V 2 bases, and 13 bases lay outside the gene matches. CDR3 loop: CASSLSPGGPVGEQFF. CDR3 in DNA: TGTGCCAGCAGCTTATCTCCGGGAGGGCCTGTCGGCGAGCAGTTCTTC.

The sample holds many counts of this clonotype. V usage is TRBV5-5 and J usage is TRBJ2-1; TRBD2 is a possible D gene (6 bases). V was clipped by 4 bases and J by 1 base, with 15 bases between them. This CDR3 spans 16 amino acids. Germline V gene lookup returns CDR1 SGHKS and CDR2 YYEKEE (reference sequence). The CDR3 nucleotides read TGTGCCAGCAGCCCGTCCGGGACTCGATCCTACAATGAGCAGTTCTTC. This sequence encodes CASSPSGTRSYNEQFF. The entire variable domain, with the rest obtained from reference TRBV5-5 and TRBJ2-1, is as follows: DAGVTQSPTHLIKTRGQQVTLRCSPISGHKSVSWYQQVLGQGPQFIFQYYEKEERGRGNFPDRFSARQFPNYSSELNVNALLLGDSALYLCASSPSGTRSYNEQFFGPGTRLTVL.

This clonotype was picked up many times. The rearrangement links TRBV28 to TRBJ1-4, with D possibly being TRBD1 (5 bases). The germline V gene encodes CDR1 MDHEN and CDR2 SYDVKM. V was clipped by 2 bases and J by 8 bases, with 12 bases between them. The CDR3 has 14 amino acids. CDR3 nucleotides: TGTGCCAGCAGTTTAACGGCCAGGACAGAAAAACTGTTTTTT. Translated: CASSLTARTEKLFF.

In this sample, this clonotype turned up a few times. V is TRBV13 and J is TRBJ2-2; weak D call: TRBD1 (6 bases). The CDR3 consists of 14 residues. V dropped 2 bases and J dropped 4 bases, with 8 bases sitting between them. CDR1 PRHDT and CDR2 FYEKMQ come from the germline V gene (reference sequence). The CDR3 loop reads CASSLRTATGELFF. DNA of the CDR3: TGTGCCAGCAGCTTACGGACAGCCACCGGGGAGCTGTTTTTT.

The sample holds a few counts of this clonotype. The rearrangement links TRBV2 to TRBJ1-2; 7 bases match TRBD1. CDR1 and CDR2 from the germline V gene are SNHLY and FYNNEI. There are 13 residues in the CDR3. Trimming took 9 bases from V and 4 from J; bases not matched to a gene: 8. Here the CDR3 reads CASQGRGLYGYTF. The CDR3 DNA sequence: TGTGCCAGTCAGGGAAGGGGGCTCTATGGCTACACCTTC. Full variable domain (outside the CDR3, taken from reference TRBV2 and TRBJ1-2): EPEVTQTPSHQVTQMGQEVILRCVPISNHLYFYWYRQILGQKVEFLVSFYNNEISEKSEIFDDQFSVERPDGSNFTLKIRSTKLEDSAMYFCASQGRGLYGYTFGSGTRLTVV.

The sample holds many counts of this clonotype. This chain links TRBV3-1 with TRBJ1-3, with D hard to call. Germline V gene sequence: CDR1 LGHDT, CDR2 YNNKEL (reference sequence). The CDR3 runs 16 residues. Trimming removed 0 bases at V and 0 bases at J, with 9 bases between. CDR3 DNA: TGTGCCAGCAGCCAAGAAGGAAGTTACTCTGGAAACACCATATATTTT. Amino acid sequence: CASSQEGSYSGNTIYF.

In this sample, this clonotype turned up many times. This sequence joins TRBV20-1 and TRBJ2-1, with D possibly matching TRBD1 (6 bases). The CDR3 has 13 residues. The germline V and J ends were trimmed by 5 bases and 0 bases, with 8 bases remaining between them. Germline V lookup: CDR1 DFQATT, CDR2 SNEGSKA (reference sequence). This CDR3 is CSADRFSYNEQFF. The CDR3 nucleotides are TGCAGTGCTGACAGGTTCTCCTACAATGAGCAGTTCTTC.

This clonotype occurred many times. The rearrangement links TRBV7-8 to TRBJ2-7; 7 positions agree with TRBD2. CDR1 SGHVS and CDR2 FQNEAQ come from the germline V gene. The CDR3 is 14 residues long. J lost 5 bases, V lost 6 bases, and 10 bases had no gene match. CDR3 bases: TGTGCCAGCAGTCCCGAGCCAGCGGGACACGAGCAGTACTTC. Translating gives CASSPEPAGHEQYF.

The CDR3 DNA reads TGTGCCAGCAGTCAACGGGGATCGGGAGGATCCTACAATGAGCAGTTCTTC. Amino acid sequence: CASSQRGSGGSYNEQFF. The chain links TRBV27 to TRBJ2-1; 7 positions match TRBD2. From germline, CDR1 is MNHEY and CDR2 SMNVEV (reference sequence). CDR3 length: 17 amino acids. V lost 5 bases to trimming and J lost 1 base; unmatched junction nucleotides: 11.

This clonotype was recorded many times. This chain uses TRBV7-2 with TRBJ1-2; TRBD1 matches 7 bases. Germline CDR1 is SGHTA and CDR2 is FQGNSA. The CDR3 loop spans 15 amino acids. V lost 2 bases, J lost 3 bases, and 6 bases stayed unmatched. The CDR3 region is CASSLYRQGDYGYTF. DNA of the CDR3: TGTGCCAGCAGCTTATACCGGCAGGGGGACTATGGCTACACCTTC.

In its sample, this clonotype was seen a few times. The chain joins TRBV11-2 to TRBJ2-6; D might be TRBD1 (6 bases). Germline V gene sequence: CDR1 SGHAT, CDR2 FQNNGV. Deletions cut 7 bases from V and 1 base from J, with 20 bases between. CDR3 length: 18 amino acids. The DNA of the CDR3 is TGTGCCAGCACCCACCCCAGGGGCCGTTTATCTGGGGCCAACGTCCTGACTTTC. This sequence encodes CASTHPRGRLSGANVLTF.

Many counts were recorded for this clonotype. The rearrangement uses TRBV28 and TRBJ1-2, with D possibly matching TRBD1 (6 bases). This CDR3 contains 14 residues. Germline V CDR1 and CDR2: MDHEN, SYDVKM. V shed 6 bases and J shed 4 bases, with 15 bases lying between them. Here the CDR3 reads CASSRTAGFYGYTF. For the CDR3, the DNA is TGTGCCAGCAGCCGGACAGCCGGATTCTATGGCTACACCTTC.

There are many counts of this clonotype. The rearrangement uses TRBV12-3 or TRBV12-4 and TRBJ1-1; D remains ambiguous. The CDR3 is made up of 13 amino acids. V was pared by 2 bases and J by 4 bases, with 8 bases between. DNA for the CDR3: TGTGCCAGCAGTTTAAAAATTCTCACTGAAGCTTTCTTT. It yields the protein CASSLKILTEAFF.

This clonotype was seen at least ten times. DNA of the CDR3: TGCAGCGTTGAAGACCCGACATCGGGAGGGGGCATCGTAACTGAAGCTTTCTTT. Translating it yields CSVEDPTSGGGIVTEAFF. The chain couples TRBV29-1 to TRBJ1-1; 7 bases align to TRBD1. This CDR3 spans 18 amino acids. J was trimmed by 5 bases and V by 0 bases; bases with no gene match: 18. Germline CDR1 SQVTM, CDR2 ANQGSEA.